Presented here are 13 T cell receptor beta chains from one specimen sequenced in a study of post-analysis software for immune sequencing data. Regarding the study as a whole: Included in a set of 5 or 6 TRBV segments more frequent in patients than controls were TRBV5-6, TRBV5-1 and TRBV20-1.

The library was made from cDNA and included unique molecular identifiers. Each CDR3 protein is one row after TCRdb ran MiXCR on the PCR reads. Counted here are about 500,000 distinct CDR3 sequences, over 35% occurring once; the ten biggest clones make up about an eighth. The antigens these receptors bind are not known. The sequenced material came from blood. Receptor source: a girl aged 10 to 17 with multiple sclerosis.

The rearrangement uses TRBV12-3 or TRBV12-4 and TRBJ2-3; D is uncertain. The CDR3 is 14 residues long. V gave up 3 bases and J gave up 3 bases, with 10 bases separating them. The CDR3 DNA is TGTGCCAGCAGTTTGGGCCCCGAGACAGATACGCAGTATTTT. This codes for CASSLGPETDTQYF.

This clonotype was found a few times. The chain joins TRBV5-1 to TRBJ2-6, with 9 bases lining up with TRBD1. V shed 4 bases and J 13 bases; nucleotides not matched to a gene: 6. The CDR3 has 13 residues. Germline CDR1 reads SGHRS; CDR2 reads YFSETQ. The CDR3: CASSPRTGEVLTF. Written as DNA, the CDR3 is TGCGCCAGCAGCCCCCGGACAGGGGAAGTCCTGACTTTC.

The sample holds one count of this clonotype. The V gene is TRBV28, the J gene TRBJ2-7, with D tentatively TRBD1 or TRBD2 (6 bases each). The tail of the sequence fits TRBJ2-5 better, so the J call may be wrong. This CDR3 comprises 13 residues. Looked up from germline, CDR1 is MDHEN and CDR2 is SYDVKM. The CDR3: CASRQGGGETQYF. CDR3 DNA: TGTGCCAGCAGGCAAGGGGGAGGAGAGACCCAGTACTTC.

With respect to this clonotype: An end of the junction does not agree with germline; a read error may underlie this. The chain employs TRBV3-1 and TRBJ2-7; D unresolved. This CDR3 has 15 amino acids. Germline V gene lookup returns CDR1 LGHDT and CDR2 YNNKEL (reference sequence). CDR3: CASSQEPIPPYEQYF. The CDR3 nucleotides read TGTGCTAGCAGCCAAGAACCGATTCCCCCCTACGAGCAGTACTTC.

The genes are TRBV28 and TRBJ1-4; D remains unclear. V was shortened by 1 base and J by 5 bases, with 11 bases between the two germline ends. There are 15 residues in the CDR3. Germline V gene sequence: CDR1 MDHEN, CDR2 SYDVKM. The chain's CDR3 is CASSLYGLGNEKLFF. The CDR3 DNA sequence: TGTGCCAGCAGTTTATACGGCCTAGGGAATGAAAAACTGTTTTTT.

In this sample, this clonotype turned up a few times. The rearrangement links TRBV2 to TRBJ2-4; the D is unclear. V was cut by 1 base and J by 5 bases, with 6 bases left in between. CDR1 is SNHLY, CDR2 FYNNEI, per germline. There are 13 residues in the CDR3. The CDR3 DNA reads TGTGCCAGCAGTGAAGGGCTTCAAAACATTCAGTACTTC. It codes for CASSEGLQNIQYF.

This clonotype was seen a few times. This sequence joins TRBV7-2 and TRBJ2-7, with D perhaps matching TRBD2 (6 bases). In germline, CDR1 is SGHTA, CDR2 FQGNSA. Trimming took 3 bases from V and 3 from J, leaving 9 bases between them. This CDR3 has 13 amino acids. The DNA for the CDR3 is TGTGCCAGCAGCTTTAGCGGATTCTACGAGCAGTACTTC. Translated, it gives CASSFSGFYEQYF.

CDR3: CASMGGTVQNQPQHF. CDR3 DNA sequence: TGTGCCAGCATGGGGGGGACAGTACAAAATCAGCCCCAGCATTTT. This chain connects TRBV12-3 or TRBV12-4 to TRBJ1-5; 7 nucleotides align to TRBD1. The V and J ends lost 7 bases and 4 bases, in that order; junction bases with no gene match: 10. CDR3 length: 15 amino acids.

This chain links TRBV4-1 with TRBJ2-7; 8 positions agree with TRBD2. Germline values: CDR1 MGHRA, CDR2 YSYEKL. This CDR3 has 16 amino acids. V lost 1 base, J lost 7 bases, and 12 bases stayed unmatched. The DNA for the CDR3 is TGCGCCAGCAGCCAAGTTTCGGCTAGCGGGTACAATGAGCAGTACTTC. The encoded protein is CASSQVSASGYNEQYF.

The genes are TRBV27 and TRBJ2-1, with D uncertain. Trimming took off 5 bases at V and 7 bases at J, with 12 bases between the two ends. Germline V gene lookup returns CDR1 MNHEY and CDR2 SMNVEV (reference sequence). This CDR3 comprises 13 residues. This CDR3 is CASSPTIGNEQFF. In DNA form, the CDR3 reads TGTGCCAGCAGTCCGACAATCGGGAATGAGCAGTTCTTC.

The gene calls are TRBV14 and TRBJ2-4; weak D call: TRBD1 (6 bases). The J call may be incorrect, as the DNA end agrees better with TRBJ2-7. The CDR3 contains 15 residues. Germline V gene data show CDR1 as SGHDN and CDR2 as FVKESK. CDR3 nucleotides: TGTGCCAGCAGTCATAGGGACACCTCTGTCTACGAGCAGTACTTC. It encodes CASSHRDTSVYEQYF.

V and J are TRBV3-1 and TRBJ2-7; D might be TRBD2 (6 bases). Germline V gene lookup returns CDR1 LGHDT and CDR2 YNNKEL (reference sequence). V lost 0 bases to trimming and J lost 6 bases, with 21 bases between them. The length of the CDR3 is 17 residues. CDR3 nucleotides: TGTGCCAGCAGCCAAGATCGAGGGACTCCAAGAGGGGTCGAGCAGTACTTC. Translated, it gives CASSQDRGTPRGVEQYF.

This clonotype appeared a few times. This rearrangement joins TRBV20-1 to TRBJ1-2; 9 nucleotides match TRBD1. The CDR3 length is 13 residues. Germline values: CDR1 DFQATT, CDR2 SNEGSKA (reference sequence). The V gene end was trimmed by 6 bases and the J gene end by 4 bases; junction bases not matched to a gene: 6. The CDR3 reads CSATDRGSYGYTF. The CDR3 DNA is TGCAGTGCAACGGACAGGGGATCCTATGGCTACACCTTC.